The T cell receptor (beta chain) described here comes from a study of blood T cells in healthy people across ages (dated by TCRdb to between 2015 and 2016). About the study as a whole: In model experiments, template switching captured about one uniquely barcoded TCR beta cDNA molecule for every two T cells. The donors were split into four age groups: young (average about 16 years), middle-aged (over 35), aged (about 56) and long-lived (roughly 86). Using deep sequencing normalized with unique cDNA molecular identifiers, the study measured how TCR beta repertoire diversity changes with age. Using the same blood draw, the study looked at two additional independent replicas of 1 million unique cDNA reads for two donors, one aged 18 to 29 and the other aged 80 or older. Study-level results and caveats: Observed TCR beta diversity correlated strongly with the percentage of naive T cells measured by flow cytometry. Total diversity estimates from one million sequenced T cells were considered lower bounds and underestimates. Compared with the aged group, the long-lived group had more naive CD4+ T cells, fewer expanded clones and increased TCR diversity, suggesting age selection. Bulk unsorted PBMC profiling prevented conclusive comparison of naive and antigen-experienced compartments. Observed TCR beta diversity per million T cells fell roughly linearly with age, and a significant reduction was already apparent by age roughly 40. Because donor CMV infection status was unknown, age-related changes in expanded clonotypes were potentially confounded.

V drops 4 bases and J drops 2 bases, leaving 8 bases in between. Its CDR3 holds 13 amino acids, cysteine through phenylalanine. Just the 39-base CDR3 DNA is kept, in frame starting at base 1. According to the germline V gene (reference sequence), CDR1 reads PRHDT and CDR2 reads FYEKMQ. The donors were a few dozen Caucasian individuals from Russia, aged about 6 to 100 years, who were systemically healthy. Each donor gave approximately 9.3 milliliters of peripheral blood, collected into EDTA-treated Vacutainer tubes. Ficoll-Paque density-gradient centrifugation was used to isolate PBMCs, with at least 6 million per sample. Total RNA, at least 6 micrograms per sample, was extracted from PBMCs with Trizol reagent. The percentages of naive CD45RAhigh/CD27high T cells were determined by flow cytometry on a PBMC aliquot from every donor. The method behind the library was 5' RACE. Sequencing relied on an Illumina HiSeq 2500. A second PCR of roughly 7 to 11 cycles was run with a J-beta primer mix and a sample-barcoded 5' primer. A template-switch 5' adaptor carrying 12 random nucleotides introduced a unique molecular identifier onto each TCR beta cDNA molecule. Each sample yielded at least 3 million CDR3-containing paired-end reads. First-strand cDNA synthesis was performed from all RNA using the Mint cDNA synthesis kit, with priming by a TRBC-specific oligonucleotide. All cDNA was treated with uracil-DNA glycosylase and then went through a first 18-cycle PCR with the universal primers M1SS and BC2_uni_R. The source study handled its data this way. Each sample was normalized by randomly selecting 1 million high-quality reads, each carrying a distinct molecular identifier. Instead of being binned into consensus sequences, reads that shared molecular identifiers were thrown out. CDR3 identification, clonotype clustering and error correction used MiTCR with a Q25 quality threshold and the strictest error-elimination algorithm. A nonparametric unseen species model using Euler transformation provided a lower-bound estimate of total TCR beta diversity. Through fastp at Q25 and MiXCR, TCRdb rebuilt clones from the public reads, retaining in-frame beta chains. CDR3 protein duplicates are merged, each entry listing the most common genes and DNA. The V and J calls were not made by the authors but by TCRdb's processing. This sample gives fewer than 1,200,000 distinct CDR3 sequences in total; 20% to 25% of them show up just once. In total, the top ten clones hold approximately 0.75% of the sample.

Details on this clonotype: Its antigen is currently not known. No base-level quality is on record; no much larger clone is a single base apart.

The sample also formed part of further work on T cells of mothers and their children. That second report states: Donors were nine systemically healthy Caucasian individuals: three mothers and their six children. cDNA synthesis used all of the extracted RNA, with 1.5 ug of RNA in each 15 ul reaction. In the second PCR, the M1S primer introduced both the sample barcodes and 2-4 random nucleotides. Over 9 million TCR beta CDR3 reads came from each mother, compared with approximately 3 million reads from each child. TCR recombination output is similarly shaped by thymic selection in related and unrelated pairs, with a minor effect exerted by inherited differences. Normalized repertoire overlap was always found to be slightly, but never significantly, higher in related mother-child pairs than in unrelated mother-child pairs. No persistent microchimeric T cell clones were found, with a detection sensitivity of 85 to 100 clones per million clonotypes. To look for features that set related mother-child pairs apart from unrelated individuals, the researchers ran deep NGS to compare the TCR beta repertoires of mothers and children. Mothers averaged approximately 40 +/- 4 years of age and children averaged around 10 +/- 4 years. Libraries were sequenced on Illumina HiSeq 2000 with 100+100 nt paired-end reads after adapter ligation with NEBNext reagents. To avoid cross-contamination, the mother libraries and the child libraries were prepared a month apart and sequenced in separate runs. For each donor, between about 500,000 and 2,000,000 distinct TCR beta clonotypes were identified. Naive TCR beta clonotypes were estimated from low-frequency clonotypes matched to each donor's FACS-determined naive share, without sorting.

The source material was blood. The chain is encoded by TRBV13 joined to TRBJ1-1, with no D gene named confidently. This TCR was sampled from a girl between 2 and 10 years old in good health. Here the CDR3 is given as CASSSGINTEAFF. In nucleotide form, the sequence is TGTGCCAGCAGCTCGGGGATAAACACTGAAGCTTTCTTT. Reference TRBV13 and TRBJ1-1 proteins supply the regions before and after the CDR3; the full variable domain is: AAGVIQSPRHLIKEKRETATLKCYPIPRHDTVYWYQQGPGQDPQFLISFYEKMQSDKGSIPDRFSAQQFSDYHSELNMSSLELGDSALYFCASSSGINTEAFFGQGTRLTVV.